This T cell receptor (beta chain) was identified in a study of blood T cell repertoires in COVID-19. Study-wide background: The United States, Italy and Spain provided the acute and convalescent COVID-19 samples. The analysed material was cDNA or gDNA that came from T cells, B-cell-depleted T cells, or PBMCs.

The repertoire was sequenced with immunoSEQ multiplex PCR; TCRdb's copy has only in-frame clones and lacks some. This sample has a few hundred thousand clones; approximately 88% occur once, and the top ten carry around 3%. Germline trimming cut 7 bases from V and 0 bases from J; bases unmatched to any gene: 8. CDR3 length equals 17 residues. The V gene's germline CDR1 is SNHLY and CDR2 FYNNEI. The chain uses TRBV2 and TRBJ2-6; 8 positions match TRBD1. Sequenced material: peripheral blood. This clonotype was obtained from a woman in her 30s with COVID-19, enrolled during active disease. Here the CDR3 reads CASTSRDRFSGANVLTF. In DNA form, the CDR3 reads TGTGCCAGCACCTCTCGGGACAGGTTCTCTGGGGCCAACGTCCTGACTTTC.